This T cell receptor beta chain was captured in a study of blood T cell repertoires in COVID-19. Profiled with immunoSEQ multiplex PCR; TCRdb holds only in-frame clones, not every one. The table has over 250,000 clones, 89% seen once. Participants had their cohort set by participant-reported clinical history. The CDR3 consists of 14 residues. V was trimmed by 11 bases and J by 6 bases, leaving 19 bases between them. Germline lookup yields CDR1 MDHEN and CDR2 SYDVKM. Sequencing input: PBMCs or T cells enriched from blood (not recorded which). This clonotype was sampled from a woman aged 60-70 years who had recovered from COVID-19. The chain couples TRBV28 to TRBJ2-2, with D possibly TRBD1 on 6 matching bases. The DNA of the CDR3 is TGTGCCGCCAACAGGGCCTTGCAAGCCGGGGAGCTGTTTTTT. Its protein is CAANRALQAGELFF.